A single sample is the source of the 14 T cell receptor beta chains below, sequenced in a study of T-cell memory formation after mild COVID-19. TCRdb re-called the 5' RACE reads through MiXCR, storing one row per CDR3 protein. The sample lists around 200,000 distinct CDR3 sequences, around 20% seen once, with roughly 3.7% in the top ten. Sequencing input: PBMCs or a T cell subset sorted from them (not recorded which). These receptors all come from a man in his late teens or twenties who had mild COVID-19 (a few samples of this study predate the infection). Cell type and time point are not known.

This clonotype was picked up many times. The CDR3 loop is CASSRGGSNTGELFF. Written as DNA, the CDR3 is TGTGCCAGCAGCCGCGGAGGGTCGAACACCGGGGAGCTGTTTTTT. V usage is TRBV3-1 and J usage is TRBJ2-2, with D possibly being TRBD2 (6 bases). The CDR3 sequence is 15 residues long. Trimming cost V 4 bases and J 0 bases, with 9 bases left between them. The germline CDR1 and CDR2 sequences are LGHDT and YNNKEL (reference sequence).

In this sample, this clonotype turned up a few times. CDR3 loop: CASSNSGLTSGGQETQYF. CDR3 DNA: TGTGCCAGCAGCAACTCCGGCTTGACTAGCGGGGGACAAGAGACCCAGTACTTC. This chain joins TRBV21-1 and TRBJ2-5; the table's D gene call, TRBD2, was not cross checked with the DNA. TRBV21-1 is listed as a pseudogene. This CDR3 region has 18 residues.

This clonotype was seen repeatedly, ten times or more. The chain links TRBV12-3 or TRBV12-4 to TRBJ1-1, with a possible D match to TRBD1 (6 bases). CDR3 length equals 14 residues. Trimming cost V 6 bases and J 2 bases, with 13 bases left between them. In DNA, the CDR3 is TGTGCCAGCAGCGCCGGGACAAGAAACACTGAAGCTTTCTTT. The encoded protein is CASSAGTRNTEAFF.

This clonotype was seen a handful of times. This chain uses TRBV5-1 with TRBJ1-3; 10 nucleotides line up with TRBD1. This CDR3 is built from 16 residues. Germline V gene sequence: CDR1 SGHRS, CDR2 YFSETQ. V was clipped by 5 bases and J by 0 bases; unmatched bases: 5. DNA for the CDR3: TGCGCCAGCAGTACCGGGACAGGGGTCTCTGGAAACACCATATATTTT. It translates to CASSTGTGVSGNTIYF. Based on the CDR3 plus reference TRBV5-1 and TRBJ1-3, the full variable domain is KAGVTQTPRYLIKTRGQQVTLSCSPISGHRSVSWYQQTPGQGLQFLFEYFSETQRNKGNFPGRFSGRQFSNSRSEMNVSTLELGDSALYLCASSTGTGVSGNTIYFGEGSWLTVV.

This clonotype was counted between two and nine times. The chain recombines TRBV5-1 with TRBJ1-6; TRBD1 might be the D (6 bases). This CDR3 comprises 15 residues. Deletions cut 4 bases from V and 10 bases from J, with 18 bases between. Germline CDR1 is SGHRS and CDR2 is YFSETQ. DNA of the CDR3: TGCGCCAGCAGCCCACAGGGCCTGGGACAATCACCCCTCCACTTT. As protein: CASSPQGLGQSPLHF.

This clonotype was seen only a few times. The chain joins TRBV5-1 to TRBJ1-2; D possibly corresponds to TRBD1 (5 bases). Germline CDR1 reads SGHRS; CDR2 reads YFSETQ. Trimming took off 5 bases at V and 3 bases at J, with 11 bases between the two ends. The CDR3 has 13 residues. The CDR3 nucleotides read TGCGCCAGCAGTGAGGGGATCGACTATGGCTACACCTTC. Translated, it gives CASSEGIDYGYTF. The whole variable domain, remainder taken from reference TRBV5-1 and TRBJ1-2, is KAGVTQTPRYLIKTRGQQVTLSCSPISGHRSVSWYQQTPGQGLQFLFEYFSETQRNKGNFPGRFSGRQFSNSRSEMNVSTLELGDSALYLCASSEGIDYGYTFGSGTRLTVV.

The chain employs TRBV5-5 and TRBJ2-7; 8 nucleotides match TRBD1. The CDR3 is 14 residues long. The junction had 3 bases not matched to a gene; V was cut back by 3 bases and J by 1 base. Germline V lookup: CDR1 SGHKS, CDR2 YYEKEE (reference sequence). Here the CDR3 reads CASSSGGRSYEQYV. CDR3 coding DNA: TGTGCCAGCAGCTCAGGGGGCCGTTCCTACGAGCAGTACGTC.

This clonotype came up a few times. The rearrangement links TRBV4-2 to TRBJ1-6; D not resolved. Trimming took off 1 base at V and 11 bases at J, with 9 bases between the two ends. There are 13 residues in the CDR3. Germline values: CDR1 LGHNA, CDR2 YNFKEQ. The CDR3 reads CASSQVAGAPLHF. CDR3 coding DNA: TGTGCCAGCAGCCAAGTAGCCGGGGCACCCCTCCACTTT.

This clonotype was recorded a few times. The rearrangement links TRBV7-2 to TRBJ2-3; no reliable D call. The V gene lost 3 bases and the J gene lost 2 bases, with 9 bases spanning the gap. CDR3 length: 14 amino acids. CDR1 and CDR2 from the germline V gene are SGHTA and FQGNSA. The CDR3 loop is CASSLVMNTDTQYF. As DNA, the CDR3 is TGTGCCAGCAGCTTGGTGATGAACACAGATACGCAGTATTTT.

This clonotype turned up a few times. The chain carries TRBV5-1 and TRBJ2-5; 7 nucleotides match TRBD1. V shed 7 bases and J 2 bases; nucleotides not matched to a gene: 5. CDR1 SGHRS and CDR2 YFSETQ come from the germline V gene. This CDR3 region has 13 residues. The CDR3 nucleotides read TGCGCCAGCGGGACAGAGAAACAAGAGACCCAGTACTTC. Amino acid sequence: CASGTEKQETQYF.

This clonotype was recorded a few times. The V and J genes are TRBV15 and TRBJ2-6; D perhaps matches TRBD2 (5 bases). Germline V lookup: CDR1 LNHNV, CDR2 YYDKDF (reference sequence). This CDR3 has 14 amino acids. Trimming removed 9 bases at V and 1 base at J, with 10 bases between. This CDR3 is CATARESGANVLTF. The CDR3 region has the DNA TGTGCCACTGCTAGGGAGTCTGGGGCCAACGTCCTGACTTTC.

The sample holds a few counts of this clonotype. The rearrangement links TRBV10-3 to TRBJ2-5, with D possibly being TRBD1 (6 bases). The CDR3 totals 15 residues. CDR1 and CDR2 (germline): ENHRY, SYGVKD. V gave up 2 bases and J gave up 6 bases, with 16 bases separating them. CDR3 coding DNA: TGTGCCATCAGTGAGACAGGGAGAAGAGGACAGACCCAGTACTTC. It encodes CAISETGRRGQTQYF.

The gene calls are TRBV9 and TRBJ2-7; TRBD1 agrees at 9 bases. Trimming removed 4 bases from V and 5 bases from J; junction bases left unmatched: 7. The CDR3 has 14 residues. The V gene's germline CDR1 is SGDLS and CDR2 YYNGEE. DNA of the CDR3: TGTGCCAGCAGCACCCGGGACAGGGACGACGAGCAGTACTTC. Encoded protein: CASSTRDRDDEQYF.

V is TRBV5-5 and J is TRBJ2-2; 7 nucleotides align to TRBD1. Germline loops: CDR1 SGHKS, CDR2 YYEKEE (reference sequence). CDR3 length: 16 amino acids. J gave up 1 base and V 2 bases, and 5 bases lay outside the gene matches. CDR3 sequence: CASSFGDRVNTGELFF. Here the CDR3 DNA reads TGTGCCAGCAGCTTCGGCGACAGGGTGAACACCGGGGAGCTGTTTTTT.